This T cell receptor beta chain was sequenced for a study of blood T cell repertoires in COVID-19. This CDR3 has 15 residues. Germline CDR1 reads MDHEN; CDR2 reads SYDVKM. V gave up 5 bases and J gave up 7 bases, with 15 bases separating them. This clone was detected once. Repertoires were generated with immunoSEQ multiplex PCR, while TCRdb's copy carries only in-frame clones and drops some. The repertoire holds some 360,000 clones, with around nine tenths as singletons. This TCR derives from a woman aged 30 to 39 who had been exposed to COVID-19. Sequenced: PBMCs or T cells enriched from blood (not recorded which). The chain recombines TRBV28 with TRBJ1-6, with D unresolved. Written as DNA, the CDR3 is TGTGCCAGCAGTGCGGATGAGGCGCTGAATTCACCCCTCCACTTT. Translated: CASSADEALNSPLHF.